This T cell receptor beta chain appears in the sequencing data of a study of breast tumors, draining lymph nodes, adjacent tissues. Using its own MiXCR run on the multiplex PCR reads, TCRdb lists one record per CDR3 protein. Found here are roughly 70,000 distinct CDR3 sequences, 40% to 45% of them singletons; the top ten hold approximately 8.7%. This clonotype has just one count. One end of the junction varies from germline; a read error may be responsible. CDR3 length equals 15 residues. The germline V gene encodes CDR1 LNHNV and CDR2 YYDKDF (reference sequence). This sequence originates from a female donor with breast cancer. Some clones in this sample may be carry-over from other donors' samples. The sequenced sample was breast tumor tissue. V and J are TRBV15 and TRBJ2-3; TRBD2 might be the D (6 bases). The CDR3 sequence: CATSRDLRGTDTQYF. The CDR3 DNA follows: TGTGCCACCAGCAGAGATCTGCGGGGCACAGATACGCAGTACTTT.